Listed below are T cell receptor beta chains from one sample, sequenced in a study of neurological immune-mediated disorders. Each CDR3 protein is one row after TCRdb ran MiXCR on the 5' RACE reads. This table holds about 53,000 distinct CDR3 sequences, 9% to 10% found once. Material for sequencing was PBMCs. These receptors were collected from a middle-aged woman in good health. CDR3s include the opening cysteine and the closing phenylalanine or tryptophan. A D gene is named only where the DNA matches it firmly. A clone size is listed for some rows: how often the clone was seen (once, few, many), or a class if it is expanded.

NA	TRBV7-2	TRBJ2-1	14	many	TGTGCCAGCAGCGACACGCGGGGCTCAGGGGAGCAGTTCTTC	CASSDTRGSGEQFF
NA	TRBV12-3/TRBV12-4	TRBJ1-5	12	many	TGTGCCAGCAGTAGGGGGGGGCAGCCCCAGCATTTT	CASSRGGQPQHF
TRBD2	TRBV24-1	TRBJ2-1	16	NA	TGTGCCACCAGTGACGGCGGTACGGGAGGAGTCAATGAGCAGTTCTTC	CATSDGGTGGVNEQFF
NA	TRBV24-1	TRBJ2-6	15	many	TGTGCCACCAGTGACTCCGGACGTGAGGCCAACGTCCTGACTTTC	CATSDSGREANVLTF
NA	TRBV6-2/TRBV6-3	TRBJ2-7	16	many	TGTGCCAGCCGTCCTCTCGGGACTTCTGTCTCCTACGAGCAGTACTTC	CASRPLGTSVSYEQYF
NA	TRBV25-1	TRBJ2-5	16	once	TGTGCCAGCAGTGAATCAGGCAGGGAACCCCAAGAGACCCAGTACTTC	CASSESGREPQETQYF
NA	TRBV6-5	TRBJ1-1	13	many	TGTGCCAGCAGTGCTTGGGACTCGGGGGAAGCTTTCTTT	CASSAWDSGEAFF
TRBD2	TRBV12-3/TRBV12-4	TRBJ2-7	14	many	TGTGCCAGCAGGGCGACTAGCGGGGCCTACGAGCAGTACTTC	CASRATSGAYEQYF
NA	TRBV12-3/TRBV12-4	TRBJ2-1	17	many	TGTGCCAGCAGTTTAGCGCTGGCGGGGAAGGGGATCGATGAGCAGTTCTTC	CASSLALAGKGIDEQFF
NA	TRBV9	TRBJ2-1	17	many	TGTGCCAGCAGCGCCGGGGAGGGGGGCGCTAACTACAATGAGCAGTTCTTC	CASSAGEGGANYNEQFF
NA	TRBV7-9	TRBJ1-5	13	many	TGTGCCAGCAGCTCCGACCCGGATCAGCCCCAGCATTTT	CASSSDPDQPQHF
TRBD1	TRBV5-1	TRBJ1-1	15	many	TGCGCCAGCAGCGAGACAGGGGTGAGAAACACTGAAGCTTTCTTT	CASSETGVRNTEAFF
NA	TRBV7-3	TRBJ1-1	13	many	TGTGCCAGCTCCCAGGGGATGAACACTGAAGCTTTCTTT	CASSQGMNTEAFF
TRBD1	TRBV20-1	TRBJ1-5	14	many	TGCAGTGCCAGGGACAGTAATAGCAATCAGCCCCAGCATTTT	CSARDSNSNQPQHF
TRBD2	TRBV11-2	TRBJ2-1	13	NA	TGTGCCAGCAGCCTGACTAGCTTGAATGAGCAGTTCTTC	CASSLTSLNEQFF
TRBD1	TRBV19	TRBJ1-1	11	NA	TGTGCCAGTAGTCGCAGGGGGGAAGCTTTCTTT	CASSRRGEAFF
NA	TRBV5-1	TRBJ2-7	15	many	TGCGCCAGCAGCACCCAGGACGGAATGTCCTACGAGCAGTACTTC	CASSTQDGMSYEQYF
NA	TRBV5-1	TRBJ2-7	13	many	TGCGCCAGCAGCCCACTGGATCGATACGAGCAGTACTTC	CASSPLDRYEQYF
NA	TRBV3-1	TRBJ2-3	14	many	TGTGCCAGCAGCCAAAGCCCTCACACAGATACGCAGTATTTT	CASSQSPHTDTQYF
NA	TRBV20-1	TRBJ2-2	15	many	TGCAGTGCACCAAGAACGGACAGGAACACCGGGGAGCTGTTTTTT	CSAPRTDRNTGELFF
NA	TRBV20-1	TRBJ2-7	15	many	TGCAGTGCTAGAGATCTCGGACAGCCTCTCTACGAGCAGTACTTC	CSARDLGQPLYEQYF
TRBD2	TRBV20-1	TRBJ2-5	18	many	TGCAGTGCTAGTATAGCGGGGGGGATCCTACCCTACCAAGAGACCCAGTACTTC	CSASIAGGILPYQETQYF
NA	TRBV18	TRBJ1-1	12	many	TGTGCCAGCTCACCAAATGGTGGTGAAGCTTTCTTT	CASSPNGGEAFF
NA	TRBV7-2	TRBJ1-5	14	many	TGTGCCAGCAGCTTAGAGCCCAGCAATCAGCCCCAGCATTTT	CASSLEPSNQPQHF
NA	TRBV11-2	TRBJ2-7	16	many	TGTGCCAGCAGCCGGGTAACTAGTCTAAGCTCCTACGAGCAGTACTTC	CASSRVTSLSSYEQYF
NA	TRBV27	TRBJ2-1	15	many	TGTGCCACCCTCCCTCGCGGGGACTCCTACAATGAGCAGTTCTTC	CATLPRGDSYNEQFF
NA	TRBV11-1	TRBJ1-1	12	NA	TGTGCCAGCAGCGAGGGTGGGACTGAAGCTTTCTTT	CASSEGGTEAFF
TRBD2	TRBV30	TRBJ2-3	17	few	TGTGCCTGGAGTGCCCGCCTGGCTAGCGGAAACACAGATACGCAGTATTTT	CAWSARLASGNTDTQYF
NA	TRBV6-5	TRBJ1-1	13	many	TGTGCCAGCAGTTATTTGGGGGGCACTGAAGCTTTCTTT	CASSYLGGTEAFF
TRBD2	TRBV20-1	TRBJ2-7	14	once	TGCAGTGCTAAAAAACTAGCGGGCTCCTACGAGCAGTACTTC	CSAKKLAGSYEQYF
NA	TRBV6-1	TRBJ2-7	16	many	TGTGCCAGCAGTGAACTTGCCCCAGGGTTGGGGTACGAGCAGTACTTC	CASSELAPGLGYEQYF
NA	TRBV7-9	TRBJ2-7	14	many	TGTGCCAGCAGCCCTCCCAAAAGCTCCTACGAGCAGTACTTC	CASSPPKSSYEQYF
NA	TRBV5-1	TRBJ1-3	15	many	TGCGCCAGCAGCTTGGCGGGGGAATTTGAAAACACCATATATTTT	CASSLAGEFENTIYF
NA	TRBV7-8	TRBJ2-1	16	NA	TGTGCCAGCAGCTTAAACGGCGAGGGGCCCCAGAATGAGCAGTTCTTC	CASSLNGEGPQNEQFF
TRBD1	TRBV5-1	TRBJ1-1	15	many	TGCGCCAGCAGCTTCTCAGGGGGCATAGACACTGAAGCTTTCTTT	CASSFSGGIDTEAFF
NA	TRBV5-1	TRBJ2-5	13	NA	TGCGCCGGCAGATCCACAGGACAAGATACCCAGTACTTC	CAGRSTGQDTQYF
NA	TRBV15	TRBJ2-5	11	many	TGTGCCACCAGCAGAGAAGAGACCCAGTACTTC	CATSREETQYF
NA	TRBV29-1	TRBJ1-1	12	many	TGCAGCGTAGAATTCGGGAACACTGAAGCTTTCTTT	CSVEFGNTEAFF
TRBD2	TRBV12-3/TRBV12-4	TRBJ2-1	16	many	TGTGCCAGCAGTGCCCTATTGCTAGCGGGCGACAATGAGCAGTTCTTC	CASSALLLAGDNEQFF
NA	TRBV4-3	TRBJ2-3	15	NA	TGCGCCAGCGCTTTTCGGGTGGATAGCACAGATACGCAGTATTTT	CASAFRVDSTDTQYF
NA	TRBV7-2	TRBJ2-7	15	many	TGTGCCAGCAGCTTACGAAGTCCCGGGGCCTACGAGCAGTACTTC	CASSLRSPGAYEQYF
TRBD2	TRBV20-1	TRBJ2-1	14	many	TGCAGTGCTAGAGTCGGGGGGGGGTACAATGAGCAGTTCTTC	CSARVGGGYNEQFF
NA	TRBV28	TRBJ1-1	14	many	TGTGCCAGCAGTTCGGGGGGCCGGGCGACTGAAGCTTTCTTT	CASSSGGRATEAFF
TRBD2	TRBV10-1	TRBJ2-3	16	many	TGCGCCAGCAGTGGCCTGGGACTAGCGGGGATTGATACGCAGTATTTT	CASSGLGLAGIDTQYF
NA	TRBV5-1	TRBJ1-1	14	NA	TGCGACAGCAGCATGGGTACGGTGAACACTGAAGCTATCTTT	CDSSMGTVNTEAIF
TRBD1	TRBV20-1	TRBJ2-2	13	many	TGCAGTGCTACAGGACAGGGTGCCGGGGAGCTGTTTTTT	CSATGQGAGELFF
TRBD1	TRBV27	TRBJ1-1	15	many	TGTGCCAGCAGTTTATTCGGGGCAGGGGGGACTGAAGCTTTCTTT	CASSLFGAGGTEAFF
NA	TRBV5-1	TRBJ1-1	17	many	TGCGCCAGCAGCTTGACCGTACAGGCTTATGGGAACACTGAAGCTTTCTTT	CASSLTVQAYGNTEAFF
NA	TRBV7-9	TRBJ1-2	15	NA	TGTGCCAGCAGCTTCCCGGACAGCCTCCTCTATGGCTACACCTTC	CASSFPDSLLYGYTF
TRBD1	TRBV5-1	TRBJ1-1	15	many	TGCGCCAGCAGCCCGAGACAGGGGGTTGACACTGAAGCTTTCTTT	CASSPRQGVDTEAFF
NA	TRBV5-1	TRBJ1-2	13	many	TGCGCCAGCAGCTTGATGGGTAACTATGGCTACACCTTC	CASSLMGNYGYTF
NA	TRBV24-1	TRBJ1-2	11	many	TGTGCCACCGATGGTGGATTTGGCTACACCTTC	CATDGGFGYTF
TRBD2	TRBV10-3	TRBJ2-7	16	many	TGTGCCATCAGTGAGTCCACTAGCGGGGTCACCTACGAGCAGTACTTC	CAISESTSGVTYEQYF
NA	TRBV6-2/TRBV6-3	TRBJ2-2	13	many	TGTGCCAGCAGTCCGGTTAACACCGGGGAGCTGTTTTTT	CASSPVNTGELFF
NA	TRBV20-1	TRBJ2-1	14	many	TGCAGTCAAGGGTGGGGAAGCTCCTACAATGAGCAGTTCTTC	CSQGWGSSYNEQFF
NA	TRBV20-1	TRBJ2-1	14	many	TGCAGTGTTGTAACGAGGACGAGAGACAATGAGCAGTTCTTC	CSVVTRTRDNEQFF
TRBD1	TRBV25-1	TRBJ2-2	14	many	TGTGCCAGCAGGGGACAGGCGAACACCGGGGAGCTGTTTTTT	CASRGQANTGELFF
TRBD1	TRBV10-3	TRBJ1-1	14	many	TGTGCCATCAGTGAGTCGGAAGGGACAGATGAAGCTTTCTTT	CAISESEGTDEAFF
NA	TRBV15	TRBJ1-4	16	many	TGTGCCACCAGCAGAGATCCGGGCAGCGCTAATGAAAAACTGTTTTTT	CATSRDPGSANEKLFF
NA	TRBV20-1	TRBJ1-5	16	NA	TGCAGTGCTAGAGGCAGGGGCCTTTATAGCAATCAGCCCCAGCATTTT	CSARGRGLYSNQPQHF